Sequencing of this T cell receptor beta chain was carried out in a study of radiation and T cells in renal cell carcinoma. The data were produced by immunoSEQ multiplex PCR, yet TCRdb's version contains in-frame clones alone and is incomplete. The sample consists of around 99,000 clones, roughly 82% of them appearing once. This clone was counted once. Regarding time point: blood 4 weeks post-SBRT, at nephrectomy. Noted treatment: 15 Gy SBRT to primary tumor, nephrectomy 4 weeks later. The CDR3 is 13 amino acids. Trimming cost V 0 bases and J 2 bases, with 7 bases left between them. Germline-derived CDR1 and CDR2 are GTSNPN and SVGIG (reference sequence).

The origin of this receptor is a man in his 60s with renal cell carcinoma. Source: blood, taken from a patient whose treatment included radiotherapy and nephrectomy. The chain links TRBV30 to TRBJ2-5; D gene unclear. DNA of the CDR3: TGTGCCTGGAGTGTGGCCAGTCAAGAGACCCAGTACTTC. It encodes CAWSVASQETQYF.